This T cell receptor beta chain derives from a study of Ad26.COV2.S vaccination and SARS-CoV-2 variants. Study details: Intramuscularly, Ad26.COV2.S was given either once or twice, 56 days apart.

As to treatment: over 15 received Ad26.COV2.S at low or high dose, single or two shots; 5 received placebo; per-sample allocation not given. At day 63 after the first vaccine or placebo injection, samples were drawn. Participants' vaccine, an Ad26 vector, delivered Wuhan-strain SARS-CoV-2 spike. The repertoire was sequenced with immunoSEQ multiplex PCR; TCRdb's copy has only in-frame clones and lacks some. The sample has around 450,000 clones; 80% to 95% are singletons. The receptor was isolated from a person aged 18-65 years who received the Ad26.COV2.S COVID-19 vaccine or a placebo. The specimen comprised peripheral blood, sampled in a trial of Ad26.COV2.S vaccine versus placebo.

Here the CDR3 reads CASSLVENIQYF. The CDR3 bases are TGTGCCAGCAGCTTGGTCGAAAACATTCAGTACTTC. V usage is TRBV7-9 and J usage is TRBJ2-4, with D unclear. The CDR3 is 12 residues long. The ends were cut back, 3 bases at V and 5 bases at J, with 5 bases in the middle. Germline V gene lookup returns CDR1 SEHNR and CDR2 FQNEAQ (reference sequence).